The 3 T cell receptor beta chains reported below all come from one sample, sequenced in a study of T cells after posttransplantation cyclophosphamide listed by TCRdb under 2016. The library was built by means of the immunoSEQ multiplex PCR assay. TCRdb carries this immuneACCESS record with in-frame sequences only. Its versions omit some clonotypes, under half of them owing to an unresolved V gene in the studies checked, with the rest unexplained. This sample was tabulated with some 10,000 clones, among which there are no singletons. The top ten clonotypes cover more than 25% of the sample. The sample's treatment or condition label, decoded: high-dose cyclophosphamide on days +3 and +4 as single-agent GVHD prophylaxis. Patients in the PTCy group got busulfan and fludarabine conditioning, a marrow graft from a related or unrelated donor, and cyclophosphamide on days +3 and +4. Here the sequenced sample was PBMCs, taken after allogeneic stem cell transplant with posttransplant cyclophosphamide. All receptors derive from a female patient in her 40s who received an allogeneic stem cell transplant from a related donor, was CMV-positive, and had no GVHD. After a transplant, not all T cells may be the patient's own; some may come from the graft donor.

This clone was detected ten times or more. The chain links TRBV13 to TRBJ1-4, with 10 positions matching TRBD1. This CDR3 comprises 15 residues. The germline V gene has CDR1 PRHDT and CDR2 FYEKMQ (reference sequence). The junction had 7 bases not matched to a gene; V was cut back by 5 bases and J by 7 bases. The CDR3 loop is CASSPRQGASEKLFF. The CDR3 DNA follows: TGTGCCAGCAGCCCCCGACAGGGGGCAAGTGAAAAACTGTTTTTT.

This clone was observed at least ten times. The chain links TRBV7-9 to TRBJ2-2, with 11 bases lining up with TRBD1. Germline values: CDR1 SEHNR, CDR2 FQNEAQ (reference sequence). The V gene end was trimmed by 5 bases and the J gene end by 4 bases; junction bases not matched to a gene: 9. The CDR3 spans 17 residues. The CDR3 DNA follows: TGTGCCAGCAGCCCGACCTCCGGGACAGGGGGCACCGGGGAGCTGTTTTTT. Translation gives CASSPTSGTGGTGELFF.

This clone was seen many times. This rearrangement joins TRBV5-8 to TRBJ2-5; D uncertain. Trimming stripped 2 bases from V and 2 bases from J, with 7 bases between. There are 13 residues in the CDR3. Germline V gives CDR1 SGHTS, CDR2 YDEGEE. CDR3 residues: CASSLVGQETQYF. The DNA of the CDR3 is TGTGCCAGCAGCTTAGTAGGGCAAGAGACCCAGTACTTC. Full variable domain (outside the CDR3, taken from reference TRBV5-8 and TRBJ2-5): EAGVTQSPTHLIKTRGQQATLRCSPISGHTSVYWYQQALGLGLQFLLWYDEGEERNRGNFPPRFSGRQFPNYSSELNVNALELEDSALYLCASSLVGQETQYFGPGTRLLVL.